Following are 21 T cell receptor beta chains from one sample sequenced in a study of shared clonotypes between healthy human individuals. Method: immunoSEQ multiplex PCR; TCRdb's copy keeps in-frame clones and lacks some. The sample lists about 1.1 million clones, around 82% occurring once. The specimen sequenced was memory CD4+ T cells from PBMCs. Subset specified: CD45RA-negative fraction. The receptor source for this set is a man younger than 30 in good health. Some clones in this sample may be carry-over from other donors' samples.

The V call is TRBV11-2, the J call TRBJ1-4, with unresolved D. There are 16 residues in the CDR3. Trimming took 1 base from V and 5 from J, leaving 14 bases between them. Germline values: CDR1 SGHAT, CDR2 FQNNGV. The CDR3 reads CASSLGVGGPNEKLFF. DNA of the CDR3: TGTGCCAGCAGCTTAGGGGTTGGCGGCCCGAATGAAAAACTGTTTTTT.

The chain employs TRBV2 and TRBJ2-1; either TRBD1 or TRBD2 may supply D (5 bases each). The V gene lost 6 bases and the J gene lost 4 bases, with 16 bases spanning the gap. The CDR3 is 15 residues long. From germline, CDR1 is SNHLY and CDR2 FYNNEI. In DNA, the CDR3 is TGTGCCAGCAGGCGAACCAGGGAGAAATACAATGAGCAGTTCTTC. It codes for CASRRTREKYNEQFF.

This clone was recorded only once. The gene calls are TRBV19 and TRBJ2-7; D is perhaps TRBD2 (6 bases). Germline V gene data show CDR1 as LNHDA and CDR2 as SQIVND (reference sequence). V was clipped by 6 bases and J by 0 bases, with 18 bases between them. The CDR3 is 16 residues long. The CDR3 sequence: CASSPLTGGNSYEQYF. DNA of the CDR3: TGTGCCAGTAGCCCACTAACCGGGGGAAACTCCTACGAGCAGTACTTC.

The chain has TRBV11-2 and TRBJ2-7, with D maybe TRBD1 (5 bases). Trimming took 5 bases from V and 2 from J, leaving 16 bases between them. Germline V gene lookup returns CDR1 SGHAT and CDR2 FQNNGV. The CDR3 extends over 15 amino acids. As DNA, the CDR3 is TGTGCCAGCAGCCCCCCGCCAGCAGGGCCCTACGAGCAGTACTTC. The encoded protein is CASSPPPAGPYEQYF. Complete variable domain (other parts from reference TRBV11-2 and TRBJ2-7): EAGVAQSPRYKIIEKRQSVAFWCNPISGHATLYWYQQILGQGPKLLIQFQNNGVVDDSQLPKDRFSAERLKGVDSTLKIQPAKLEDSAVYLCASSPPPAGPYEQYFGPGTRLTVT.

The chain is built from TRBV28 and TRBJ1-3; the match to TRBD1 covers 9 bases. The CDR3 contains 13 residues. Germline loops: CDR1 MDHEN, CDR2 SYDVKM. V lost 10 bases, J lost 2 bases, and 3 bases stayed unmatched. CDR3 coding DNA: TGTGCCATCCGGGACAGGGCTGGAAACACCATATATTTT. Protein: CAIRDRAGNTIYF.

This clone was observed at least ten times. The rearrangement uses TRBV28 and TRBJ1-5; D call uncertain. The CDR3 runs 12 residues. Trimming pared 5 bases from V and 9 bases from J, leaving 11 bases between. Per the germline V gene, CDR1 is MDHEN and CDR2 is SYDVKM. The CDR3 protein is CASSVIRGPQHF. DNA of the CDR3: TGTGCCAGCAGTGTCATTCGAGGGCCCCAGCATTTT.

The chain combines TRBV11-2 with TRBJ2-1, with 10 positions matching TRBD2. This CDR3 is 12 amino acids long. J lost 14 bases, V lost 5 bases, and 6 bases had no gene match. The germline gives CDR1 SGHAT, CDR2 FQNNGV. The DNA for the CDR3 is TGTGCCAGCAGCGCCTCTAGCGGGAGTAAGTTCTTC. Translated, it gives CASSASSGSKFF.

V is TRBV29-1 and J is TRBJ2-2, with 8 bases lining up with TRBD2. From germline, CDR1 is SQVTM and CDR2 ANQGSEA. The CDR3 covers 14 residues. Unmatched junction bases numbered 8, after V lost 8 bases and J lost 3 bases. Written as DNA, the CDR3 is TGCAGCCAACCAGCGGGAGAAGACACCGGGGAGCTGTTTTTT. Encoded protein: CSQPAGEDTGELFF.

The rearrangement uses TRBV28 and TRBJ2-3; TRBD2 agrees at 9 bases. After removal of 3 bases from V and 1 base from J, the junction contained 8 bases not matched to a gene. Germline lookup yields CDR1 MDHEN and CDR2 SYDVKM. This CDR3 is 17 amino acids long. The CDR3 region is CASSLTSSGTGTDTQYF. The CDR3 nucleotides are TGTGCCAGCAGTTTGACGTCTAGCGGGACGGGCACAGATACGCAGTATTTT.

This clone has a handful of counts. V and J are TRBV9 and TRBJ2-7; 13 nucleotides line up with TRBD2. The germline CDR1 and CDR2 sequences are SGDLS and YYNGEE. V trimming: 0 bases; J trimming: 5 bases; junction bases outside the gene matches: 8. The CDR3 is made up of 17 amino acids. CDR3 sequence reads: CASSVAAGTSGAHEQYF. CDR3 bases: TGTGCCAGCAGCGTAGCGGCAGGGACTAGCGGGGCCCACGAGCAGTACTTC.

V and J are TRBV7-2 and TRBJ1-1; D remains unclear. Trimming took off 4 bases at V and 4 bases at J, with 10 bases between the two ends. The CDR3 contains 13 residues. Germline CDR1 reads SGHTA; CDR2 reads FQGNSA. The CDR3 protein is CASSSVFGTEAFF. As DNA, the CDR3 is TGTGCCAGCAGCTCAGTCTTCGGCACTGAAGCTTTCTTT.

The V gene is TRBV5-1, the J gene TRBJ2-1; D call uncertain. This CDR3 region has 15 residues. Germline CDR1 is SGHRS and CDR2 is YFSETQ. V was shortened by 2 bases and J by 3 bases, with 12 bases between the two germline ends. The CDR3 nucleotides are TGCGCCAGCAGCTTCGGACCGCTTAGCTACAATGAGCAGTTCTTC. It encodes CASSFGPLSYNEQFF. The full variable domain, with the rest looked up from reference TRBV5-1 and TRBJ2-1, is KAGVTQTPRYLIKTRGQQVTLSCSPISGHRSVSWYQQTPGQGLQFLFEYFSETQRNKGNFPGRFSGRQFSNSRSEMNVSTLELGDSALYLCASSFGPLSYNEQFFGPGTRLTVL.

This rearrangement joins TRBV9 to TRBJ2-3; no firm D call. Trimming pared 1 base from V and 2 bases from J, leaving 11 bases between. The CDR3 loop spans 15 amino acids. The germline CDR1 and CDR2 sequences are SGDLS and YYNGEE. CDR3 nucleotides: TGTGCCAGCAGCGTATGGGGTCTAACCACAGATACGCAGTATTTT. Amino acids: CASSVWGLTTDTQYF. The full variable domain, completed using reference TRBV9 and TRBJ2-3, is DSGVTQTPKHLITATGQRVTLRCSPRSGDLSVYWYQQSLDQGLQFLIQYYNGEERAKGNILERFSAQQFPDLHSELNLSSLELGDSALYFCASSVWGLTTDTQYFGPGTRLTVL.

V is TRBV7-9 and J is TRBJ2-7; D is possibly TRBD2 (6 bases). Germline lookup yields CDR1 SEHNR and CDR2 FQNEAQ (reference sequence). Trimming left V 6 bases short and J 2 bases short, with 14 bases between. The CDR3 is made up of 14 amino acids. This chain's CDR3 is CASRLGTGAYEQYF. Written as DNA, the CDR3 is TGTGCCAGCAGGCTTGGAACGGGGGCCTACGAGCAGTACTTC.

The genes are TRBV5-1 and TRBJ2-2, with TRBD2 matching over 11 bases. V lost 0 bases to trimming and J lost 8 bases; unmatched junction nucleotides: 9. Germline assignment: CDR1 SGHRS and CDR2 YFSETQ. The length of the CDR3 is 17 residues. The CDR3 loop is CASSLDLLAGASGELFF. The CDR3 DNA is TGCGCCAGCAGCTTGGATCTACTAGCGGGAGCGTCTGGGGAGCTGTTTTTT.

Notes on this clone: It is likely a read error: a sequence one base away is far more abundant. At the DNA level, this CDR3 is encoded by other sequences in the same sample as well. The chain carries TRBV5-1 and TRBJ2-7; 9 positions agree with TRBD2. The CDR3 is 17 residues long. The germline gives CDR1 SGHRS, CDR2 YFSETQ. CDR3: CASSFTLRGRAVYEQYF. The CDR3 coding sequence is TGCGCCAGCAGCTTCACCCTTCGCGGGAGGGCCGTATACGAACAGTACTTC. Looking up the rest from reference TRBV5-1 and TRBJ2-7 gives the full variable domain: KAGVTQTPRYLIKTRGQQVTLSCSPISGHRSVSWYQQTPGQGLQFLFEYFSETQRNKGNFPGRFSGRQFSNSRSEMNVSTLELGDSALYLCASSFTLRGRAVYEQYFGPGTRLTVT.

This clone was detected once. The CDR3 sequence: CASSSQGEIRRETQYF. The CDR3 coding sequence is TGTGCCAGCAGCTCACAGGGGGAGATCCGTCGGGAGACCCAGTACTTC. This chain uses TRBV9 with TRBJ2-5; TRBD1 aligns across 8 bases. This CDR3 comprises 16 residues. Looked up from germline, CDR1 is SGDLS and CDR2 is YYNGEE. With V trimmed by 4 bases and J by 5 bases, 13 bases remained unmatched. The full variable domain, completed using reference TRBV9 and TRBJ2-5, is DSGVTQTPKHLITATGQRVTLRCSPRSGDLSVYWYQQSLDQGLQFLIQYYNGEERAKGNILERFSAQQFPDLHSELNLSSLELGDSALYFCASSSQGEIRRETQYFGPGTRLLVL.

The chain uses TRBV28 and TRBJ2-3; TRBD2 matches 15 bases. The germline CDR1 and CDR2 sequences are MDHEN and SYDVKM. Trimming removed 5 bases from V and 6 bases from J; junction bases left unmatched: 12. This CDR3 is built from 18 residues. CDR3 nucleotide sequence: TGTGCCAGCAGTAGCCTAACGGGACTAGCGGGGGGTCGGGATACGCAGTATTTT. It yields the protein CASSSLTGLAGGRDTQYF.

The V and J genes are TRBV28 and TRBJ2-1, with 9 bases aligning to TRBD2. Germline values: CDR1 MDHEN, CDR2 SYDVKM. The CDR3 runs to 15 residues. After removal of 2 bases from V and 4 bases from J, the junction contained 3 bases not matched to a gene. CDR3 nucleotide sequence: TGTGCCAGCAGTTTACCTAGCGGGGATTACAATGAGCAGTTCTTC. This codes for CASSLPSGDYNEQFF.

V usage is TRBV18 and J usage is TRBJ2-1; D is perhaps TRBD2 (6 bases). Trimming removed 3 bases at V and 7 bases at J, with 16 bases between. Germline CDR1 is KGHSH and CDR2 is LQKENI. CDR3 length: 15 residues. The CDR3 nucleotides read TGTGCCAGCTCACCCTTATGGGGAGGAGGTAATGAGCAGTTCTTC. Amino acid sequence: CASSPLWGGGNEQFF. The entire variable domain, with the rest obtained from reference TRBV18 and TRBJ2-1, is as follows: NAGVMQNPRHLVRRRGQEARLRCSPMKGHSHVYWYRQLPEEGLKFMVYLQKENIIDESGMPKERFSAEFPKEGPSILRIQQVVRGDSAAYFCASSPLWGGGNEQFFGPGTRLTVL.

This sequence joins TRBV6-6 and TRBJ2-1; tentatively, D is TRBD2 (5 bases). Trimming cost V 8 bases and J 6 bases, with 17 bases left between them. Germline V gene lookup returns CDR1 MNHNY and CDR2 SVGAGI (reference sequence). This CDR3 is 14 amino acids long. The chain's CDR3 is CASRILDGSNEQFF. Here the CDR3 DNA reads TGTGCCAGCCGAATATTAGATGGGAGCAATGAGCAGTTCTTC.